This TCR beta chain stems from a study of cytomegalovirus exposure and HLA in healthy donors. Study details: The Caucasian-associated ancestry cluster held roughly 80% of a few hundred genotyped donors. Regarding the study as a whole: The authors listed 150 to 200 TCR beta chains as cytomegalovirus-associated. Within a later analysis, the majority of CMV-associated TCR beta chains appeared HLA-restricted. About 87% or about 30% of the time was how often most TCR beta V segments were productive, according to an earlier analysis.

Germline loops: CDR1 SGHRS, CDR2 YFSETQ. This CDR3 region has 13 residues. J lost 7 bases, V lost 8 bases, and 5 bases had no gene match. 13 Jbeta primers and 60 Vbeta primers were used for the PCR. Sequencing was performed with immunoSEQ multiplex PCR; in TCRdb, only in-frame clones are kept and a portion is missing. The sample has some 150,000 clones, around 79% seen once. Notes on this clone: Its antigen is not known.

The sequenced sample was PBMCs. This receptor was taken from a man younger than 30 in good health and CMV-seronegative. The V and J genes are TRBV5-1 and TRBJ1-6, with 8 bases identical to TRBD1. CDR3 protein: CASTGTGNSPLHF. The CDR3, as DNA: TGCGCCAGTACTGGGACAGGCAATTCACCCCTCCACTTT.